The 8 T cell receptor beta chains listed next were all sequenced from one sample in a study of blood T cell repertoires in COVID-19. Produced via immunoSEQ multiplex PCR; TCRdb's table is partial and in-frame only. The data hold 160,000 or so clones, with 79% observed a single time. The sequenced material came from peripheral blood. The receptors here all came from a woman aged 55-70 years with COVID-19, enrolled during active disease.

The chain joins TRBV10-2 to TRBJ2-1, with D perhaps matching TRBD1 (6 bases). Trimming removed 1 base from V and 7 bases from J, with 11 bases in between. Germline values: CDR1 WSHSY, CDR2 SAAADI. The CDR3 runs to 14 residues. DNA for the CDR3: TGCGCCAGCAGTGAGTATCCAGGGGCAAATGAGCAGTTCTTC. This codes for CASSEYPGANEQFF.

CDR3 nucleotides: TGTGCCAGTAGTATGGGACAGGGGGCTCCCGACTATGGCTACACCTTC. Translation: CASSMGQGAPDYGYTF. The gene calls are TRBV19 and TRBJ1-2, with 12 bases that match TRBD1. Germline V gene data show CDR1 as LNHDA and CDR2 as SQIVND (reference sequence). V lost 3 bases, J lost 3 bases, and 5 bases stayed unmatched. The CDR3 has 16 amino acids. Together with reference TRBV19 and TRBJ1-2, the CDR3 gives the full variable domain: DGGITQSPKYLFRKEGQNVTLSCEQNLNHDAMYWYRQDPGQGLRLIYYSQIVNDFQKGDIAEGYSVSREKKESFPLTVTSAQKNPTAFYLCASSMGQGAPDYGYTFGSGTRLTVV.

The rearrangement joins TRBV29-1 to TRBJ2-7, with 8 bases lining up with TRBD1. With V trimmed by 0 bases and J by 0 bases, 7 bases remained unmatched. The CDR3 runs 16 residues. Looked up from germline, CDR1 is SQVTM and CDR2 is ANQGSEA. CDR3 DNA sequence: TGCAGCGTTGAAGATCTTAGGACAGGGAGCTCCTACGAGCAGTACTTC. Protein: CSVEDLRTGSSYEQYF.

V usage is TRBV15 and J usage is TRBJ1-3; D gene ambiguous. The V end was cut by 0 bases, the J end by 1 base, with 10 bases between. This CDR3 has 16 amino acids. The germline V gene has CDR1 LNHNV and CDR2 YYDKDF (reference sequence). The CDR3 DNA reads as TGTGCCACCAGCAGAGAGGAAGCGTTTTCTGGAAACACCATATATTTT. This encodes CATSREEAFSGNTIYF.

V gene TRBV7-3 combines with J gene TRBJ2-3; D may be TRBD2 (6 bases). Germline CDR1 SGHTA, CDR2 FQGTGA. Trimming pared 1 base from V and 5 bases from J, leaving 19 bases between. The CDR3 covers 17 residues. The CDR3 coding sequence is TGTGCCAGCAGCTTAAGCCCCCCCCGGGAGTTTAGAGATACGCAGTATTTT. This codes for CASSLSPPREFRDTQYF. The full variable domain, in which reference TRBV7-3 and TRBJ2-3 provide the parts outside the CDR3, is GAGVSQTPSNKVTEKGKYVELRCDPISGHTALYWYRQSLGQGPEFLIYFQGTGAADDSGLPNDRFFAVRPEGSVSTLKIQRTERGDSAVYLCASSLSPPREFRDTQYFGPGTRLTVL.

In DNA form, the CDR3 reads TGTGCCAGCAGTTCACCCGTTCTAGGGGGCACAGATACGCAGTATTTT. It yields the protein CASSSPVLGGTDTQYF. The V call is TRBV28, the J call TRBJ2-3; a weak D match, TRBD1 (5 bases). Trimming removed 4 bases at V and 1 base at J, with 15 bases between. This CDR3 has 16 amino acids. From germline, CDR1 is MDHEN and CDR2 SYDVKM.

This clone was recorded a few times. The J gene is TRBJ2-2, the V gene TRBV5-1; 8 nucleotides line up with TRBD2. Losses at the gene ends were 4 bases for V and 4 bases for J; bases not matched to a gene: 6. The germline CDR1 and CDR2 sequences are SGHRS and YFSETQ. CDR3 length equals 15 residues. The CDR3 region has the DNA TGCGCCAGCAGCCCAGGGCTAGCGGGCACCGGGGAGCTGTTTTTT. Residues: CASSPGLAGTGELFF.

The chain couples TRBV29-1 to TRBJ1-4; D gene ambiguous. Germline values: CDR1 SQVTM, CDR2 ANQGSEA. CDR3 length equals 11 residues. Trimming removed 5 bases at V and 4 bases at J, with 5 bases between. The CDR3 coding sequence is TGCAGCGTTCCCCATAATGAAAAACTGTTTTTT. Translated, it gives CSVPHNEKLFF.